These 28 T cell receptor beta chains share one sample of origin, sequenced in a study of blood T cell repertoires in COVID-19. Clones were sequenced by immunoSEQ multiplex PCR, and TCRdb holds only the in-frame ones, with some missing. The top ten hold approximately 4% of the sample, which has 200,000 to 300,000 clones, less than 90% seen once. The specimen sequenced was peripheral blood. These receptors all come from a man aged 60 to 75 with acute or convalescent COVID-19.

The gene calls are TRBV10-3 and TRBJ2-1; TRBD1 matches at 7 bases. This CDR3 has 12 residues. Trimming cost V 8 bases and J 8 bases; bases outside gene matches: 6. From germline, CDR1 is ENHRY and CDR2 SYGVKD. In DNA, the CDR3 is TGTGCCATCGAGTACAGGGGTGATGAGCAGTTCTTC. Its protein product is CAIEYRGDEQFF.

CDR3 loop: CATRPGSGSLLLPHEQFF. In DNA form, the CDR3 reads TGTGCCACCAGGCCGGGGAGCGGGAGCCTCCTACTACCCCATGAGCAGTTCTTC. The chain recombines TRBV24-1 with TRBJ2-1, with 8 bases fitting TRBD2. V lost 7 bases to trimming and J lost 8 bases; unmatched junction nucleotides: 21. Germline CDR1 KGHDR, CDR2 SFDVKD. The CDR3 runs to 18 residues.

The DNA of the CDR3 is TGTGCCAGCAGCCCAGGACAGAGTCTTAATTCACCCCTCCACTTT. Residues: CASSPGQSLNSPLHF. The chain links TRBV5-6 to TRBJ1-6, with D possibly matching TRBD1 (6 bases). The CDR3 has 15 residues. CDR1 SGHDT and CDR2 YYEEEE come from the germline V gene. The germline V and J ends were trimmed by 4 bases and 6 bases, with 14 bases remaining between them.

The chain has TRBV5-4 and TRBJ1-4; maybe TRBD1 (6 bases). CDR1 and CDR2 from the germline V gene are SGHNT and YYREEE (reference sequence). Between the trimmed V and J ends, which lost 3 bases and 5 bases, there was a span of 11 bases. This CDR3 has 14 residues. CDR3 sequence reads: CASSSPDRNEKLFF. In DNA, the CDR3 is TGTGCCAGCAGCTCCCCGGACAGAAATGAAAAACTGTTTTTT.

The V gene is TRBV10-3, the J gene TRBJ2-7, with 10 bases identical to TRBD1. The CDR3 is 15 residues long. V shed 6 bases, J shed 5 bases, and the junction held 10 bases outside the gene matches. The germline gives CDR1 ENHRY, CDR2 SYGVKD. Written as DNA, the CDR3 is TGTGCCATCAGGGCAGGCGGGACAGGGGTGAACGAGCAGTACTTC. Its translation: CAIRAGGTGVNEQYF.

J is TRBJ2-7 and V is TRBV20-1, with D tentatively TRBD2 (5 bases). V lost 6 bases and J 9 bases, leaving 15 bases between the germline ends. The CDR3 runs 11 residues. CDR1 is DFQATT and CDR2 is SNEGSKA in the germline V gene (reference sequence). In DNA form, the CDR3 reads TGCAGTGCCCCAAGAGGGAATGGGCAGTACTTC. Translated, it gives CSAPRGNGQYF.

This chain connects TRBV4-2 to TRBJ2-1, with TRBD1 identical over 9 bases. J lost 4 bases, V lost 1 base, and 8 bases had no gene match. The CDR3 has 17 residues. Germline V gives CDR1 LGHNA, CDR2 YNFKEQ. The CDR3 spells CASSQGSDRGRYNEQFF. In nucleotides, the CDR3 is TGTGCCAGCAGCCAAGGTTCCGACAGGGGGAGATACAATGAGCAGTTCTTC.

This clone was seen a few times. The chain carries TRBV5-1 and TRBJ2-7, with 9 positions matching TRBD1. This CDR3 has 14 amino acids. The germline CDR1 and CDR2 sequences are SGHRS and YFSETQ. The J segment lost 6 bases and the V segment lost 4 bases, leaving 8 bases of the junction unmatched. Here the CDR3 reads CASSLGQGRLEQYF. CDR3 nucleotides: TGCGCCAGCAGCCTAGGACAGGGGAGGCTCGAGCAGTACTTC.

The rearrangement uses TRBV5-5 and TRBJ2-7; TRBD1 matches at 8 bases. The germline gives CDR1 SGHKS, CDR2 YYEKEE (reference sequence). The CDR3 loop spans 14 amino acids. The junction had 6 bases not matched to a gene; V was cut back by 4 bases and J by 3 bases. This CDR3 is CASSLDRAFYEQYF. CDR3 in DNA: TGTGCCAGCAGCCTGGACAGGGCCTTCTACGAGCAGTACTTC.

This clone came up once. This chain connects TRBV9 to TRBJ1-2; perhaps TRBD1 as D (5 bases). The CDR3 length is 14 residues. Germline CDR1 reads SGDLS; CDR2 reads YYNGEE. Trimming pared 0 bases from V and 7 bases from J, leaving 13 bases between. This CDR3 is CASSVAFGGGGYTF. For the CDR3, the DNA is TGTGCCAGCAGCGTAGCGTTCGGGGGTGGTGGCTACACCTTC.

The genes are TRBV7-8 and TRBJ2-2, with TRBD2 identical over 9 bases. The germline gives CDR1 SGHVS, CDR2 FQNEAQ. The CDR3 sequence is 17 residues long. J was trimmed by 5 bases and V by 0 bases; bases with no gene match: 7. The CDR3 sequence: CASSLAIAGVHTGELFF. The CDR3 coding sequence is TGTGCCAGCAGCTTAGCCATAGCGGGAGTTCATACCGGGGAGCTGTTTTTT.

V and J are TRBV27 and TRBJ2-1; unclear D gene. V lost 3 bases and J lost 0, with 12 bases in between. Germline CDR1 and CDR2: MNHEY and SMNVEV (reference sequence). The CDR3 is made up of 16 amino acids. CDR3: CASSFESTSSYNEQFF. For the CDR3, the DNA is TGTGCCAGCAGTTTCGAATCAACGAGCTCCTACAATGAGCAGTTCTTC.

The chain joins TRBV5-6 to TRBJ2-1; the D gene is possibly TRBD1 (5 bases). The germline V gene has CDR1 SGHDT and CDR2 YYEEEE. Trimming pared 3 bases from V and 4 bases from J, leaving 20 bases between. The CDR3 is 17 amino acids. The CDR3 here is CASSSARVGKSYNEQFF. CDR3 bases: TGTGCCAGCAGCTCTGCCAGGGTCGGTAAATCATACAATGAGCAGTTCTTC.

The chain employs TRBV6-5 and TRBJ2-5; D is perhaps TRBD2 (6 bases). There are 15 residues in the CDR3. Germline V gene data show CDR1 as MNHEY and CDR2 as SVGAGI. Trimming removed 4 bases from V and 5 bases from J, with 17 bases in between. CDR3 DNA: TGTGCCAGCAGTTCCGCCTCCGTAGGAGGGGAGACCCAGTACTTC. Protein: CASSSASVGGETQYF.

CDR3 sequence: CASSADRTGVSYGYTF. In DNA, the CDR3 is TGTGCCAGCAGTGCCGACCGGACAGGGGTTTCCTATGGCTACACCTTC. V usage is TRBV2 and J usage is TRBJ1-2; TRBD1 matches 9 bases. V lost 4 bases to trimming and J lost 4 bases; unmatched junction nucleotides: 10. Germline V CDR1 and CDR2: SNHLY, FYNNEI. The CDR3 runs to 16 residues. Full variable domain (rest looked up from reference TRBV2 and TRBJ1-2): EPEVTQTPSHQVTQMGQEVILRCVPISNHLYFYWYRQILGQKVEFLVSFYNNEISEKSEIFDDQFSVERPDGSNFTLKIRSTKLEDSAMYFCASSADRTGVSYGYTFGSGTRLTVV.

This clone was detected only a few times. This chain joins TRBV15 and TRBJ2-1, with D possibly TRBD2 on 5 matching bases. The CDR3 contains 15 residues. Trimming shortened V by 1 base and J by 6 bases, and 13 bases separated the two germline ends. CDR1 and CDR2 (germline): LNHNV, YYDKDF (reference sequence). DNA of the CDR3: TGTGCCACCAGCAGAGGCGTACTAGGCGGCAATGAGCAGTTCTTC. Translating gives CATSRGVLGGNEQFF. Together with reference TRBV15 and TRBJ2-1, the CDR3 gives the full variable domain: DAMVIQNPRYQVTQFGKPVTLSCSQTLNHNVMYWYQQKSSQAPKLLFHYYDKDFNNEADTPDNFQSRRPNTSFCFLDIRSPGLGDTAMYLCATSRGVLGGNEQFFGPGTRLTVL.

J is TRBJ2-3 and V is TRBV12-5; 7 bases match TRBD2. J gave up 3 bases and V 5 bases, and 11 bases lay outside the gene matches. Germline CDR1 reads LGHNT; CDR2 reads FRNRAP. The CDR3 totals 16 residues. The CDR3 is CASGPIGRGGTDTQYF. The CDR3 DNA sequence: TGTGCTAGTGGTCCGATAGGTCGCGGGGGTACAGATACGCAGTATTTT.

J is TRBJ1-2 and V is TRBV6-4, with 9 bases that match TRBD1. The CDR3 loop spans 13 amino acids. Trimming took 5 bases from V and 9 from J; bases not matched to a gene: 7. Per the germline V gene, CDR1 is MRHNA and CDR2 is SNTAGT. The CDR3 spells CASSPTGQGSYTF. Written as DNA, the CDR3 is TGTGCCAGCAGTCCGACGGGACAGGGTAGCTACACCTTC.

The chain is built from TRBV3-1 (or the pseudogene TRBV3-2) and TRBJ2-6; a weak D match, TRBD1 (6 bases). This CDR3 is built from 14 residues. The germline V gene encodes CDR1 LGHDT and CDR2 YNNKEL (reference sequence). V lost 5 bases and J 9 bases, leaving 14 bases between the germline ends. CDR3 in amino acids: CASSNAGVHNVLTF. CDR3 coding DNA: TGTGCCAGCAGCAATGCAGGGGTCCACAACGTCCTGACTTTC.

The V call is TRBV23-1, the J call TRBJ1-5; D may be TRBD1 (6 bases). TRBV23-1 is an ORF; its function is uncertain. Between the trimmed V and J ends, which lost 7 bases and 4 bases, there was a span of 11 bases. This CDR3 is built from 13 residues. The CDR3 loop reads CASNRQANQPQHF. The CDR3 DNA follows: TGCGCCAGCAATCGACAGGCAAATCAGCCCCAGCATTTT.

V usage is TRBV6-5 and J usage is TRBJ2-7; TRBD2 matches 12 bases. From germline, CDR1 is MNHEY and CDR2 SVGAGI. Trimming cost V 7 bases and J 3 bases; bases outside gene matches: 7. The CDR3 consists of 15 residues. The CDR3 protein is CASTSLAGGLYEQYF. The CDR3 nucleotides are TGTGCCAGCACTTCCCTAGCGGGGGGGCTCTACGAGCAGTACTTC.

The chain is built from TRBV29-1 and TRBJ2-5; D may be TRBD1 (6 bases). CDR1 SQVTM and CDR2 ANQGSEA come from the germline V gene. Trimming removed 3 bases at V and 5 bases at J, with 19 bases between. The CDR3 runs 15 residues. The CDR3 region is CSVDLGAGVGETQYF. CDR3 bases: TGCAGCGTTGATTTGGGGGCAGGGGTCGGGGAGACCCAGTACTTC.

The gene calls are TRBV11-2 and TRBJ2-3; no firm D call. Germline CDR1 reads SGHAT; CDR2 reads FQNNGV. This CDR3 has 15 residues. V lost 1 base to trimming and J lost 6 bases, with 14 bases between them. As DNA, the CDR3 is TGTGCCAGCAGCTTAGTTGGTCACATGCGGGATACGCAGTATTTT. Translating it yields CASSLVGHMRDTQYF.

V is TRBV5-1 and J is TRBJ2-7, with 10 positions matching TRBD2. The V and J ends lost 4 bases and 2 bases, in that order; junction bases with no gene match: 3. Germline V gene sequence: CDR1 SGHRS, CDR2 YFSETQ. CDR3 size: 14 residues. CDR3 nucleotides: TGCGCCAGCAGCATGGGGACTAGCGCCTACGAGCAGTACTTC. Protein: CASSMGTSAYEQYF.

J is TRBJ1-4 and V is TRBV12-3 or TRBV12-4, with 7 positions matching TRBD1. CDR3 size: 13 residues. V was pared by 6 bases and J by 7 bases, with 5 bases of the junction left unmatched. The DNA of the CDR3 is TGTGCCAGCAGAACAACAGGGGTTGAAAAACTGTTTTTT. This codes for CASRTTGVEKLFF.

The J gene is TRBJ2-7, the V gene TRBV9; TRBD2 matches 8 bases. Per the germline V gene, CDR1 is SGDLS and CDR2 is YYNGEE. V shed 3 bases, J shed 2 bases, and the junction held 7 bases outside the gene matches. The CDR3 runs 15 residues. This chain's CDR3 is CASSAAGGLPYEQYF. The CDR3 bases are TGTGCCAGCAGCGCCGCGGGGGGCCTTCCCTACGAGCAGTACTTC.

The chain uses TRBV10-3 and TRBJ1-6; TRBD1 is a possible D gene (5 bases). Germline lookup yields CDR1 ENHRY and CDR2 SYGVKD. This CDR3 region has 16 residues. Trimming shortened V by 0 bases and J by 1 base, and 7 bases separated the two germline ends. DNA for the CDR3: TGTGCCATCAGTGAGTCCGGGGGGTCCTATAATTCACCCCTCCACTTT. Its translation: CAISESGGSYNSPLHF.

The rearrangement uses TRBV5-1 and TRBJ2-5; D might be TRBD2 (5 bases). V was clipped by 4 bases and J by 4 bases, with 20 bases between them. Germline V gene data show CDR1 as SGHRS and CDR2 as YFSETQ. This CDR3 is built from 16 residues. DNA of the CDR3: TGCGCCAGCAGCCTTATAGGACCGGACTTGGGAGAGACCCAGTACTTC. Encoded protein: CASSLIGPDLGETQYF.